A single sample is the source of the 7 T cell receptor beta chains below, sequenced in a study of T-cell reconstitution after alpha-beta-depleted transplantation in children. Unique molecular identifiers featured in how the TCRbeta library was prepared. From the PCR reads, TCRdb called clonotypes with MiXCR, one entry per CDR3 protein. This table has some 290,000 distinct CDR3 sequences, 9.9% appearing once. The source was PBMCs from the stem cell graft donor, collected from the stem cell graft. The receptors were sampled from a human donor who donated a stem cell graft to a child with SCID.

This clonotype was detected a few times. CDR3 bases: TGTGCCAGCAGTTTCTGGGGATTCTCTGGAAACACCATATATTTT. Translating gives CASSFWGFSGNTIYF. J is TRBJ1-3 and V is TRBV12-3 or TRBV12-4; D is ambiguous. The CDR3 runs to 15 residues. V lost 3 bases to trimming and J lost 0 bases, with 9 bases between them.

This clonotype showed up just a few times. V gene TRBV12-3 or TRBV12-4 combines with J gene TRBJ1-2; D ambiguous. V was cut by 3 bases and J by 0 bases, with 8 bases left in between. CDR3 length: 14 residues. This chain's CDR3 is CASSLVESNYGYTF. CDR3 DNA sequence: TGTGCCAGCAGTTTGGTCGAATCTAACTATGGCTACACCTTC.

This clonotype was observed at least ten times. A read error may produce the germline difference seen at one junction end. This chain uses TRBV5-1 with TRBJ2-5, with D perhaps TRBD2 (6 bases). CDR3 size: 13 residues. The germline CDR1 and CDR2 sequences are SGHRS and YFSETQ. CDR3 region: CASSPGLQETQYF. Here the CDR3 DNA reads TGTGCCAGCAGCCCTGGACTACAAGAGACCCAGTACTTC.

Concerning this clonotype: One junction end does not reproduce the germline sequence, and a read error may be involved. V is TRBV15 and J is TRBJ2-7, with D possibly being TRBD2 (6 bases). Germline loops: CDR1 LNHNV, CDR2 YYDKDF (reference sequence). CDR3 length: 16 residues. This CDR3 is CATSRGGPGVLYKQYF. CDR3 bases: TGTGCCACCAGCAGAGGGGGACCGGGGGTCCTCTACAAGCAGTACTTC.

The chain carries TRBV5-1 and TRBJ2-3; unclear D gene. CDR1 and CDR2 (germline): SGHRS, YFSETQ. V lost 2 bases and J 2 bases, leaving 12 bases between the germline ends. CDR3 length: 15 residues. The CDR3 bases are TGCGCCAGCAGCTTTTTTGGCACCTTCACAGATACGCAGTATTTT. Protein sequence: CASSFFGTFTDTQYF.

This chain links TRBV6-1 with TRBJ1-2; weak D call: TRBD1 (5 bases). V was clipped by 6 bases and J by 4 bases, with 18 bases between them. Germline-derived CDR1 and CDR2 are MNHNS and SASEGT. This CDR3 is 15 amino acids long. The CDR3 loop reads CASRPPLGASYGYTF. DNA for the CDR3: TGTGCCAGCAGGCCACCCCTCGGGGCGAGCTATGGCTACACCTTC.

This clonotype was found a few times. The chain combines TRBV20-1 with TRBJ1-2; D ambiguous. In germline, CDR1 is DFQATT, CDR2 SNEGSKA (reference sequence). Trimming removed 0 bases at V and 4 bases at J, with 9 bases between. This CDR3 region has 13 residues. Here the CDR3 DNA reads TGCAGTGCTAGAGAAACAGCGAGCTATGGCTACACCTTC. Its protein product is CSARETASYGYTF.